Sequencing of this T cell receptor beta chain was carried out in a study of control samples from healthy donors and cancer patients. This CDR3 region has 13 residues. Germline CDR1 and CDR2: MNHEY and SVGAGI. V was shortened by 2 bases and J by 0 bases, with 3 bases between the two germline ends. This clone was seen a few times. Repertoires were generated with immunoSEQ multiplex PCR, while TCRdb's copy carries only in-frame clones and drops some. The sample includes approximately 140,000 clones, around 94% of them seen just once. This clonotype was obtained from a man aged 35 to 55 in good health. The sample comprised blood. The J gene is TRBJ2-3, the V gene TRBV6-5; D is uncertain. CDR3 protein: CASSYSSTDTQYF. CDR3 in DNA: TGTGCCAGCAGTTACAGTAGCACAGATACGCAGTATTTT.